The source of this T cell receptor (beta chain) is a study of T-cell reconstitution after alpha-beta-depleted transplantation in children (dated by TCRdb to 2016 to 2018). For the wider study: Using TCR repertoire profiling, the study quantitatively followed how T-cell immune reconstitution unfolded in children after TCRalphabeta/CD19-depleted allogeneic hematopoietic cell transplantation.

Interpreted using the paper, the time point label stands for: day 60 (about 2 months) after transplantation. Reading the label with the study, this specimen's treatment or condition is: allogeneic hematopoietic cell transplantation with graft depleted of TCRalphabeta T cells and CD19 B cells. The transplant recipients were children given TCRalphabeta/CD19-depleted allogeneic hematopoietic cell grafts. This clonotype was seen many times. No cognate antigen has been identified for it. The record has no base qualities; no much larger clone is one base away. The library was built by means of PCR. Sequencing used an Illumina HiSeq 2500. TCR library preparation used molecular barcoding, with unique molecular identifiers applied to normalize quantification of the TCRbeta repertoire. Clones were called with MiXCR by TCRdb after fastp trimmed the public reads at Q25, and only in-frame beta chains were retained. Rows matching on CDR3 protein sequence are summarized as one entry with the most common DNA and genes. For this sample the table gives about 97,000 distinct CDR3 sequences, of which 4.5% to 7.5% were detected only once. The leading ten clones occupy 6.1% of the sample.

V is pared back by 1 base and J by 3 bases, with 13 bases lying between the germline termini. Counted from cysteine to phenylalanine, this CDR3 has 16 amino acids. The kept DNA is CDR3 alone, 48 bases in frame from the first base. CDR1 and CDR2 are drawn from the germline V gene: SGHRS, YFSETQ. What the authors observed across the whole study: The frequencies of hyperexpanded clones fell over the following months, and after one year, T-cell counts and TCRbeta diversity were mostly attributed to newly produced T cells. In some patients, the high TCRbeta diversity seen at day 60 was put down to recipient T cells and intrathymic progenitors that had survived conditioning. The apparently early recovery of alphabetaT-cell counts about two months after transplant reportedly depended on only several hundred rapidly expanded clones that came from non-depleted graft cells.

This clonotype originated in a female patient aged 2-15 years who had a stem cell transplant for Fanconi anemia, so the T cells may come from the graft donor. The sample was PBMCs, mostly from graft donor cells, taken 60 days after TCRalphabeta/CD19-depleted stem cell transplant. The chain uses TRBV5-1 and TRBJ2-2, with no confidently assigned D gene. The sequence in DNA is TGCGCCAGCAGCTTGTGGGGTCTTCAAGACACCGGGGAGCTGTTTTTT. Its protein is CASSLWGLQDTGELFF.